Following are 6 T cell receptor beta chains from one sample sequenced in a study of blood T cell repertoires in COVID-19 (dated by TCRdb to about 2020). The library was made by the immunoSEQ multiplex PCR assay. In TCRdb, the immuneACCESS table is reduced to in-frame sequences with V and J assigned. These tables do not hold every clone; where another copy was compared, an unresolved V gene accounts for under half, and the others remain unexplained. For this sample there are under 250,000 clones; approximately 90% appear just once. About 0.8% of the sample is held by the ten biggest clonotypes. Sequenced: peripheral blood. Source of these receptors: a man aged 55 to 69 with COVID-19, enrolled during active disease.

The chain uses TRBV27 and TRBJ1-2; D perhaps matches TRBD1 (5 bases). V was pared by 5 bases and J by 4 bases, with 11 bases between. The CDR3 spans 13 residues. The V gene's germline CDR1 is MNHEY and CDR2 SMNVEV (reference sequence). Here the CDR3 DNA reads TGTGCCAGCAGTGCGACAGTTGGCTATGGCTACACCTTC. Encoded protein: CASSATVGYGYTF.

This chain's CDR3 is CASSLYLAGGNEQFF. CDR3 DNA: TGTGCCAGCAGCTTATATCTAGCGGGGGGCAATGAGCAGTTCTTC. The chain uses TRBV7-3 and TRBJ2-1, with 11 nucleotides matching TRBD2. Losses at the gene ends were 2 bases for V and 6 bases for J; bases not matched to a gene: 3. Germline V gene sequence: CDR1 SGHTA, CDR2 FQGTGA. The CDR3 consists of 15 residues.

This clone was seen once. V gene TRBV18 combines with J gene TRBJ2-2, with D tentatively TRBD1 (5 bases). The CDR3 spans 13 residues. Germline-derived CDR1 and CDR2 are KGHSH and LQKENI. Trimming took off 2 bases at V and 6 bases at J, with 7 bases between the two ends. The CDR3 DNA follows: TGTGCCAGCTCACCAGGGGCCGCCGGGGAGCTGTTTTTT. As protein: CASSPGAAGELFF.

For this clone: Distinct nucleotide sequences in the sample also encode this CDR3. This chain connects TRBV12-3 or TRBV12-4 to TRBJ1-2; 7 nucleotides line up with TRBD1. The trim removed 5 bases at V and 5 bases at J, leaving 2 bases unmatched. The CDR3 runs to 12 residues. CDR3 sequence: CASSLQGYGYTF. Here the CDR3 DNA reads TGTGCCAGCAGTCTACAGGGGTATGGCTACACCTTC.

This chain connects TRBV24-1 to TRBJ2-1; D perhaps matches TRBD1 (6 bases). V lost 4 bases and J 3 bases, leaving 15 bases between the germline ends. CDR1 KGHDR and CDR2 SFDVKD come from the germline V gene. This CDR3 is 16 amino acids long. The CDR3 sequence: CATSDQVGTNYNEQFF. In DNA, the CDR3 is TGTGCCACCAGTGACCAGGTCGGGACAAACTACAATGAGCAGTTCTTC.

CDR3 in DNA: TGTGCCAGCAATGAGTTAACCGGGGAGCTGTTTTTT. Its translation: CASNELTGELFF. The gene calls are TRBV12-3 or TRBV12-4 and TRBJ2-2, with no clear D. The CDR3 is 12 amino acids. Trimming removed 7 bases from V and 5 bases from J, with 8 bases in between.